These 17 T cell receptor beta chains originate from one sample sequenced in a study of T cells in Graves' hyperthyroidism and ophthalmopathy. Researchers took RNA transcripts and amplified the TCR beta CDR3 regions from them. Carried out on the TCR CDR3, a first-round RT-PCR used the HTBI primer set. One entry per CDR3 protein results from TCRdb running MiXCR on the multiplex PCR reads. The profile shows some 530,000 distinct CDR3 sequences, 22% of them singletons. The sample was blood. The receptors derive from an older woman with Graves' ophthalmopathy.

This clonotype appeared many times. V and J are TRBV7-2 and TRBJ2-7, with 8 bases matching TRBD1. In germline, CDR1 is SGHTA, CDR2 FQGNSA. This CDR3 region has 14 residues. The ends lost 4 bases at V and 6 bases at J; junction bases unmatched: 8. The CDR3 DNA follows: TGTGCCAGCAGCTCGACAGGGGAGGCCTTCGAGCAGTACTTC. Its translation is CASSSTGEAFEQYF.

This clonotype was counted between two and nine times. The V and J genes are TRBV6-4 and TRBJ1-6; D remains ambiguous. The V gene's germline CDR1 is MRHNA and CDR2 SNTAGT. The V and J ends lost 2 bases and 7 bases respectively, with 12 bases between them. The length of the CDR3 is 15 residues. CDR3 bases: TGTGCCAGCAGTGACGTAGGACTCCCAAATTCACCCCTCCACTTT. It specifies CASSDVGLPNSPLHF.

This clonotype was detected once. Being one base from a much bigger clone, this may be a read error. The chain carries TRBV2 and TRBJ2-2, with D maybe TRBD2 (6 bases). The CDR3 sequence is 15 residues long. Germline V CDR1 and CDR2: SNHLY, FYNNEI. As DNA, the CDR3 is TGTGCCAGCAGCCCGGACATCGCGAACACCGGGGGGCTGTTTTTT. It specifies CASSPDIANTGGLFF.

This clonotype was detected ten times or more. The chain couples TRBV28 to TRBJ1-2; D is uncertain. V lost 6 bases and J 8 bases, leaving 10 bases between the germline ends. Per germline, CDR1 MDHEN and CDR2 SYDVKM. The CDR3 has 11 amino acids. The CDR3 reads CASSQRLGYTF. CDR3 nucleotides: TGTGCCAGCAGCCAGCGGCTGGGCTACACCTTC.

This clonotype has only one observation. This chain links TRBV5-1 with TRBJ1-2; tentative D call: TRBD1 (6 bases). Trimming took 4 bases from V and 13 from J, leaving 17 bases between them. Germline CDR1 is SGHRS and CDR2 is YFSETQ. The CDR3 covers 12 residues. DNA of the CDR3: TGCGCCAGCAGCCCCGGACAGACTTCCTCCACCTTC. Its protein is CASSPGQTSSTF.

The CDR3: CAINGGNTIYF. For the CDR3, the DNA is TGTGCCATCAATGGTGGAAACACCATATATTTT. The chain carries TRBV10-3 and TRBJ1-3, with unresolved D. From germline, CDR1 is ENHRY and CDR2 SYGVKD. The CDR3 is 11 residues long. Trimming took 7 bases from V and 3 from J, leaving 4 bases between them.

The chain joins TRBV11-2 to TRBJ2-7, with D tentatively TRBD1 (5 bases). CDR1 SGHAT and CDR2 FQNNGV come from the germline V gene. The V and J ends lost 0 bases and 2 bases respectively, with 11 bases between them. There are 15 residues in the CDR3. The CDR3 here is CASSLETLGAYEQYF. For the CDR3, the DNA is TGTGCCAGCAGCTTAGAGACCCTAGGGGCCTACGAGCAGTACTTC.

At least ten counts were recorded for this clonotype. This chain links TRBV15 with TRBJ2-1, with a tentative D call TRBD2 (6 bases). V lost 0 bases, J lost 2 bases, and 11 bases lay in between. Germline-derived CDR1 and CDR2 are LNHNV and YYDKDF (reference sequence). This CDR3 has 16 amino acids. The CDR3 sequence is CATSRDPGVPYNEQFF. The CDR3 region has the DNA TGTGCCACCAGCAGAGATCCGGGGGTACCCTACAATGAGCAGTTCTTC.

This clonotype occurred a few times. The CDR3 sequence: CASSLWDSLTDTQYF. The CDR3 DNA reads as TGTGCCAGCAGCCTATGGGACTCCCTCACAGATACGCAGTATTTT. The chain links TRBV9 to TRBJ2-3; TRBD2 is a possible D gene (6 bases). V was shortened by 4 bases and J by 2 bases, with 14 bases between the two germline ends. This CDR3 comprises 15 residues. Per the germline V gene, CDR1 is SGDLS and CDR2 is YYNGEE.

CDR3 protein: CASSVQTGSANRYTF. CDR3 DNA sequence: TGTGCCAGCAGCGTCCAGACAGGGTCAGCCAACCGCTACACCTTC. The chain uses TRBV7-9 and TRBJ1-2, with TRBD1 matching over 7 bases. Germline CDR1 and CDR2: SEHNR and FQNEAQ (reference sequence). V lost 5 bases to trimming and J lost 9 bases; unmatched junction nucleotides: 15. CDR3 size: 15 residues.

The genes are TRBV9 and TRBJ2-1; tentatively, D is TRBD2 (6 bases). The CDR3 is 15 residues long. V was cut by 0 bases and J by 7 bases, with 14 bases left in between. Germline loops: CDR1 SGDLS, CDR2 YYNGEE. The CDR3 region has the DNA TGTGCCAGCAGCGTAGCTATGGGGGGAGTGAATGAGCAGTTCTTC. This translates into CASSVAMGGVNEQFF.

This clonotype was counted ten times or more. V gene TRBV20-1 combines with J gene TRBJ1-1; 8 nucleotides agree with TRBD1. This CDR3 comprises 14 residues. Germline-derived CDR1 and CDR2 are DFQATT and SNEGSKA (reference sequence). The V segment lost 8 bases and the J segment 0 bases; nucleotides outside the gene matches: 8. DNA of the CDR3: TGCAGTCTTTTCAGGGGGCTGCTGAACACTGAAGCTTTCTTT. Its protein is CSLFRGLLNTEAFF.

Details on this clonotype: Its ends do not fully match the called genes, so a read error is possible. The chain joins TRBV5-1 to TRBJ2-2, with 8 bases fitting TRBD2. Germline V gives CDR1 SGHRS, CDR2 YFSETQ. The CDR3 loop spans 16 amino acids. The CDR3 spells CASSPQAGVGSGELFF. CDR3 in DNA: TGTGCCAGCAGCCCCCAAGCGGGAGTGGGGTCCGGGGAGCTGTTTTTT.

The chain uses TRBV30 and TRBJ2-5; TRBD2 matches at 7 bases. CDR1 is GTSNPN, CDR2 SVGIG, per germline (reference sequence). The trim removed 2 bases at V and 9 bases at J, leaving 18 bases unmatched. The CDR3 has 16 residues. The CDR3 DNA reads as TGTGCCTGGAGTTCGTGGGAGGGCCAGTTATGGGGTGCCCAGTACTTC. This gives the protein CAWSSWEGQLWGAQYF.

This clonotype came up a few times. This chain links TRBV29-1 with TRBJ2-3; the match to TRBD2 covers 7 bases. The CDR3 consists of 14 residues. Germline V gene lookup returns CDR1 SQVTM and CDR2 ANQGSEA. Germline trimming cut 4 bases from V and 2 bases from J; bases unmatched to any gene: 6. Here the CDR3 reads CSVGSSGITDTQYF. CDR3 coding DNA: TGCAGCGTTGGATCTAGCGGAATCACAGATACGCAGTATTTT.

This clonotype appeared a single time. The chain couples TRBV5-1 to TRBJ2-3; D remains ambiguous. The CDR3 has 15 amino acids. The germline V and J ends were trimmed by 0 bases and 2 bases, with 10 bases remaining between them. The germline gives CDR1 SGHRS, CDR2 YFSETQ. The CDR3 loop is CASSLEVLNTDTQYF. The CDR3 region has the DNA TGCGCCAGCAGCTTGGAAGTCTTGAACACAGATACGCAGTATTTT.

This clonotype was seen a handful of times. The rearrangement links TRBV7-2 to TRBJ2-2, with 13 bases fitting TRBD2. The CDR3 spans 17 residues. The V and J ends lost 5 bases and 2 bases, in that order; junction bases with no gene match: 5. Germline assignment: CDR1 SGHTA and CDR2 FQGNSA. CDR3 bases: TGTGCCAGCAGCCGACTAGCGGGAGGCATAAACACCGGGGAGCTGTTTTTT. This encodes CASSRLAGGINTGELFF.